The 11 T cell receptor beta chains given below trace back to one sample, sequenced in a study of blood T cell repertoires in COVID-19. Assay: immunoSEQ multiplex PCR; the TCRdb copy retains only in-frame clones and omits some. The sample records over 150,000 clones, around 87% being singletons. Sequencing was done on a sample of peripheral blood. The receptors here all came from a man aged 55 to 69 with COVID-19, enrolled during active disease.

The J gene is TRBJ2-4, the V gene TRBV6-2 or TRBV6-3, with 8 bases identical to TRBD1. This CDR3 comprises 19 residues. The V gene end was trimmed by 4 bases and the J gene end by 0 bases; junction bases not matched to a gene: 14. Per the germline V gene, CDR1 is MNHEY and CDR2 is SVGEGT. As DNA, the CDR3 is TGTGCCAGCAGTTGGGGGACAGGAGGGGGCTATCTAGCCAAAAACATTCAGTACTTC. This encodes CASSWGTGGGYLAKNIQYF.

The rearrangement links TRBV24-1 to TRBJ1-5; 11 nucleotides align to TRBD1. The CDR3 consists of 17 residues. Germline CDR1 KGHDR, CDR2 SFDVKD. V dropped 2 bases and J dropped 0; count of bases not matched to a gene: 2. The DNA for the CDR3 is TGTGCCACCAGTGATTGGGGACAGGGGGATAGCAATCAGCCCCAGCATTTT. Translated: CATSDWGQGDSNQPQHF.

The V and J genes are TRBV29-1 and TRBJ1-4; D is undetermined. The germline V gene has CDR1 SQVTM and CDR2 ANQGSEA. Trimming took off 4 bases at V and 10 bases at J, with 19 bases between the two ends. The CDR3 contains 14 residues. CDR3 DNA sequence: TGCAGCGTTGGATCCGAGTCCTTGGTCGGAAAACTGTTTTTT. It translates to CSVGSESLVGKLFF. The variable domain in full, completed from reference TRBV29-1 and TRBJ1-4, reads SAVISQKPSRDICQRGTSLTIQCQVDSQVTMMFWYRQQPGQSLTLIATANQGSEATYESGFVIDKFPISRPNLTFSTLTVSNMSPEDSSIYLCSVGSESLVGKLFFGSGTQLSVL.

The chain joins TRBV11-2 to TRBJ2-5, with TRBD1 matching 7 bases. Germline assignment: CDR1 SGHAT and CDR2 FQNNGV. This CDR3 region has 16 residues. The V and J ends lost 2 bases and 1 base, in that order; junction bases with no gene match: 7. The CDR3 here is CASSLISTGLQETQYF. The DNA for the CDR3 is TGTGCCAGCAGCTTAATATCGACAGGGCTCCAAGAGACCCAGTACTTC.

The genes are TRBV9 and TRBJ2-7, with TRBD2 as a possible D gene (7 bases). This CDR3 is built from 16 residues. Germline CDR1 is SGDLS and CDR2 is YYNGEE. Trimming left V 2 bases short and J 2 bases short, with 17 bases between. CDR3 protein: CASSVAMGGQAYEQYF. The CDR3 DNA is TGTGCCAGCAGCGTGGCGATGGGGGGGCAAGCCTACGAGCAGTACTTC.

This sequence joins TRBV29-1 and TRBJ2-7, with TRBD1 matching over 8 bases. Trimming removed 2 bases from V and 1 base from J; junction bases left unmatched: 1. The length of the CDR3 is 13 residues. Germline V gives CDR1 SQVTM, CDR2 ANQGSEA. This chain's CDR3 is CSVERTGSYEQYF. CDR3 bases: TGCAGCGTTGAACGGACAGGGTCCTACGAGCAGTACTTC.

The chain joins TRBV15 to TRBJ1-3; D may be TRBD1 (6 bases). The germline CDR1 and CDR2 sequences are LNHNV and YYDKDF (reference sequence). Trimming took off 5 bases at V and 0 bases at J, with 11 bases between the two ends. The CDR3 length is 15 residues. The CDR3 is CATSLTGTSGNTIYF. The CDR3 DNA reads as TGTGCCACCAGCCTGACAGGAACCTCTGGAAACACCATATATTTT.

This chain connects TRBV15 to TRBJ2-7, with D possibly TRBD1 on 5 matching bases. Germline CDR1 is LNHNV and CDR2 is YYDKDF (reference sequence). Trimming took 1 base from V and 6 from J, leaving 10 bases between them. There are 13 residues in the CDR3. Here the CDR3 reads CATSRGTTAEQYF. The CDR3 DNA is TGTGCCACCAGCAGAGGGACAACTGCCGAGCAGTACTTC. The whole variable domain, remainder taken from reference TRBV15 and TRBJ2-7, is DAMVIQNPRYQVTQFGKPVTLSCSQTLNHNVMYWYQQKSSQAPKLLFHYYDKDFNNEADTPDNFQSRRPNTSFCFLDIRSPGLGDTAMYLCATSRGTTAEQYFGPGTRLTVT.

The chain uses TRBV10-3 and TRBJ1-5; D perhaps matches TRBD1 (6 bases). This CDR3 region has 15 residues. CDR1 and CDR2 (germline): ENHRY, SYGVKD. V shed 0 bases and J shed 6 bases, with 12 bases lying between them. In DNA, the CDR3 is TGTGCCATCAGTGAGTCCGGCGGGGGCAGTCAGCCCCAGCATTTT. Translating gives CAISESGGGSQPQHF.

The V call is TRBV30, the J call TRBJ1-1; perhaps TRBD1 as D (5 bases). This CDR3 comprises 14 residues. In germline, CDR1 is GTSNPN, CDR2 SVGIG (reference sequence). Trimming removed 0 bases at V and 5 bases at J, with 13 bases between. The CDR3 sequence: CAWSVQIGATEAFF. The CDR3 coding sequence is TGTGCCTGGAGTGTACAAATTGGGGCAACTGAAGCTTTCTTT.

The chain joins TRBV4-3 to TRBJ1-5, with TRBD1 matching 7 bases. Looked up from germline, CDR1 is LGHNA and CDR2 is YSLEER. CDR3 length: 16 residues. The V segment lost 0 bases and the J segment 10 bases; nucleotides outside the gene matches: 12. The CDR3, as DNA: TGCGCCAGCAGCCAAGAAGCAGGGACAGTACACTACCCCCAGCATTTT. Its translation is CASSQEAGTVHYPQHF.